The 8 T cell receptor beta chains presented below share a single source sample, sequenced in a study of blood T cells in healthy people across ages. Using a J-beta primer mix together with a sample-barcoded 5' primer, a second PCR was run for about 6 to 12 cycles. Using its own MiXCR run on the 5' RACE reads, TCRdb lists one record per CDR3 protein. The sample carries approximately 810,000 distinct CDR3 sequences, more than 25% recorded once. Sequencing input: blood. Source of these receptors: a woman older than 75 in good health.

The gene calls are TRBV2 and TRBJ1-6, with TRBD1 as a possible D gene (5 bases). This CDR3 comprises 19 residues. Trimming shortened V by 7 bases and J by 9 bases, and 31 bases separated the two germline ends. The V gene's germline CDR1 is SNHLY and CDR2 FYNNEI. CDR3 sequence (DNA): TGTGCCAGCACCGACCGGGGCAGACAATCTATTTTGATGGGTTCACCCCTCCACTTT. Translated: CASTDRGRQSILMGSPLHF.

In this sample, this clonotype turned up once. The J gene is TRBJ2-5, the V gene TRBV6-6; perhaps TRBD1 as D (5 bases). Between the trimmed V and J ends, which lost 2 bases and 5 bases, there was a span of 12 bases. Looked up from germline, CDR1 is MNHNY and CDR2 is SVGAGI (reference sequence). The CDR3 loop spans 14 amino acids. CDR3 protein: CASSYRGSLETQYF. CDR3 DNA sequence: TGTGCCAGCAGTTACAGGGGCAGTCTTGAGACCCAGTACTTC.

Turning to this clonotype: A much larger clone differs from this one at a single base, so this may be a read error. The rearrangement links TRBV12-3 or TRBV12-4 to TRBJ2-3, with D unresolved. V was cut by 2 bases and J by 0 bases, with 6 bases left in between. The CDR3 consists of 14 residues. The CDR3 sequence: CASSLSRSTDTQYF. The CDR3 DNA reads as TGTGCCAGCAGTTTATCGAGGAGCACAGATACGCAGTATTTT.

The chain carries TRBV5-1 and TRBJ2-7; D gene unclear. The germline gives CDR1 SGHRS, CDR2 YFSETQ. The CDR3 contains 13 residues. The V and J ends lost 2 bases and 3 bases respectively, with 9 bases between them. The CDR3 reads CASSFDSNYEQYF. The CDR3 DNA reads TGCGCCAGCAGCTTCGACTCGAACTACGAGCAGTACTTC.

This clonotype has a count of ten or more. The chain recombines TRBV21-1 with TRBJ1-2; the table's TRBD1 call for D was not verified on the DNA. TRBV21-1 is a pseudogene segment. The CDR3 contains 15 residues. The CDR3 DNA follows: TGTGCCAGCAGCAGAAGGGACAGGGACAACTATGGCTACACCTTC. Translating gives CASSRRDRDNYGYTF.

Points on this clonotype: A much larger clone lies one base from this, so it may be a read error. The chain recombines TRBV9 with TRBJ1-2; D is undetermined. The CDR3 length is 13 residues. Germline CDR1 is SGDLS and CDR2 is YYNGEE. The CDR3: CTSSVEGNYGYTF. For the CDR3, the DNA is TGTACCAGCAGCGTAGAAGGGAACTATGGCTACACCTTC.

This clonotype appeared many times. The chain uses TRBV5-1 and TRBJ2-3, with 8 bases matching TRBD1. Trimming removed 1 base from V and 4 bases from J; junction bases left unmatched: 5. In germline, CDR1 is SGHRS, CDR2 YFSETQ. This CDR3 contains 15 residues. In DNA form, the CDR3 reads TGCGCCAGCAGCTTGATCGGACAGGGATCAGATACGCAGTATTTT. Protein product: CASSLIGQGSDTQYF.

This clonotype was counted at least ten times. The CDR3 loop reads CSASGLAGDQETQYF. The CDR3 DNA reads TGCAGTGCTAGTGGCTTAGCGGGGGATCAAGAGACCCAGTACTTC. The chain links TRBV20-1 to TRBJ2-5; TRBD2 matches at 9 bases. The V segment lost 3 bases and the J segment 2 bases; nucleotides outside the gene matches: 7. The CDR3 extends over 15 amino acids. Germline CDR1 reads DFQATT; CDR2 reads SNEGSKA (reference sequence).